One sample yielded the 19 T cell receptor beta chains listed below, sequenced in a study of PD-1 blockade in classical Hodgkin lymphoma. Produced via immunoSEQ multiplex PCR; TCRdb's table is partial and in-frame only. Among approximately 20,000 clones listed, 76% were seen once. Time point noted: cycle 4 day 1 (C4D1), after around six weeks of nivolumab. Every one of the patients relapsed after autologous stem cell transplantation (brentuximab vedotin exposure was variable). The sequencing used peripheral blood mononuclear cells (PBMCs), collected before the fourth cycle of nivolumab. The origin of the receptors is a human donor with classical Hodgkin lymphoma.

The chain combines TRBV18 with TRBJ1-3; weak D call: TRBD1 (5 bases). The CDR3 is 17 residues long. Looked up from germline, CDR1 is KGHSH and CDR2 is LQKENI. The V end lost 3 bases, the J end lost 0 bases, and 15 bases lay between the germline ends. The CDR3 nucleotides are TGTGCCAGCTCACCTTCCGGGACCGTCACCTCTGGAAACACCATATATTTT. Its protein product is CASSPSGTVTSGNTIYF.

CDR3 DNA: TGTGCCAGCAGGGAACAGGGGGCTCAGCCCCAGCATTTT. This gives the protein CASREQGAQPQHF. The gene calls are TRBV6-1 and TRBJ1-5; 9 bases line up with TRBD1. Germline V gene lookup returns CDR1 MNHNS and CDR2 SASEGT. The V gene end was trimmed by 6 bases and the J gene end by 6 bases; junction bases not matched to a gene: 3. CDR3 length: 13 amino acids.

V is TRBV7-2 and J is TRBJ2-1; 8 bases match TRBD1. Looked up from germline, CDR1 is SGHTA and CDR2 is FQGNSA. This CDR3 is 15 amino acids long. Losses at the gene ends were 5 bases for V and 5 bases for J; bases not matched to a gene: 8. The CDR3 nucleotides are TGTGCCAGCAGCCTTAACAGGGGGATGGACAATGAGCAGTTCTTC. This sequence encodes CASSLNRGMDNEQFF.

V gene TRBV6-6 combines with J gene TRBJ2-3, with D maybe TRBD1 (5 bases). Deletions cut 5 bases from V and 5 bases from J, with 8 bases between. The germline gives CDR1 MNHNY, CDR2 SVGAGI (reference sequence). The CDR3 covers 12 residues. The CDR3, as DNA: TGTGCCAGCAGTGTAGGGGTAGATACGCAGTATTTT. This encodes CASSVGVDTQYF.

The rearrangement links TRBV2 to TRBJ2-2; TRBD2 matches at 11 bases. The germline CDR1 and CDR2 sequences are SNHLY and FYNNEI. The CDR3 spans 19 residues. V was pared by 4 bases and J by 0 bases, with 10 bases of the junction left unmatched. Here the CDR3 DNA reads TGTGCCAGCAGTGTTCGTCTAGCGGGAGGTGACGCGAACACCGGGGAGCTGTTTTTT. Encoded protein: CASSVRLAGGDANTGELFF.

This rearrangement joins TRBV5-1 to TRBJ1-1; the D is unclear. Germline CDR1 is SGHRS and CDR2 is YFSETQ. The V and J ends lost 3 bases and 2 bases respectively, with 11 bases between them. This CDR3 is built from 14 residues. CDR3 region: CASSYQLDNTEAFF. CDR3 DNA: TGCGCCAGCAGCTATCAGTTGGACAACACTGAAGCTTTCTTT. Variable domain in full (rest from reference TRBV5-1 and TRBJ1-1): KAGVTQTPRYLIKTRGQQVTLSCSPISGHRSVSWYQQTPGQGLQFLFEYFSETQRNKGNFPGRFSGRQFSNSRSEMNVSTLELGDSALYLCASSYQLDNTEAFFGQGTRLTVV.

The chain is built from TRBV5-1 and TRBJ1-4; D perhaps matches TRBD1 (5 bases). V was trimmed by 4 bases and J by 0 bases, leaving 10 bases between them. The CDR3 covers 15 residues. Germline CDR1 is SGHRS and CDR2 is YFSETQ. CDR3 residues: CASSTGPSTNEKLFF. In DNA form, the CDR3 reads TGCGCCAGCAGCACAGGACCGTCAACTAATGAAAAACTGTTTTTT.

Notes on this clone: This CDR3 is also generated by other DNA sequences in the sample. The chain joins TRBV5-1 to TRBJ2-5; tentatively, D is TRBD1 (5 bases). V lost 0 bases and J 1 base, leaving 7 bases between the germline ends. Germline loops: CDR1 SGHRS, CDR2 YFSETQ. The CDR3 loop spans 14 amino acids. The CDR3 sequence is CASSLADSQETQYF. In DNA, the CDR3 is TGCGCCAGCAGCTTGGCAGACAGCCAAGAGACCCAGTACTTC.

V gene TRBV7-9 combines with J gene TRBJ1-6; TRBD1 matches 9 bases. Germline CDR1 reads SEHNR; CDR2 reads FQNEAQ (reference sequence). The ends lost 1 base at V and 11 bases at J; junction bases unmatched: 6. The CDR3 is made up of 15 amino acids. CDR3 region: CASSLGTGDGAPLHF. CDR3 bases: TGTGCCAGCAGCTTAGGGACAGGGGACGGGGCACCCCTCCACTTT.

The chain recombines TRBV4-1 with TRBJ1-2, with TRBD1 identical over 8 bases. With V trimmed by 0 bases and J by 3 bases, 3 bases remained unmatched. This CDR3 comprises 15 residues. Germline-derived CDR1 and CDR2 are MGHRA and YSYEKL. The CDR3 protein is CASSQEAQGDYGYTF. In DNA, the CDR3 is TGCGCCAGCAGCCAAGAAGCACAGGGGGACTATGGCTACACCTTC.

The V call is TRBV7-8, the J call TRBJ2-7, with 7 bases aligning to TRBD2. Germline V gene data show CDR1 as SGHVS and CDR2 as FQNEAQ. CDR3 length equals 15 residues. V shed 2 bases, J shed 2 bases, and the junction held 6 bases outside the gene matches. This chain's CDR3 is CASSLSGTNPYEQYF. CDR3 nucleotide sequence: TGTGCCAGCAGCTTAAGTGGGACTAACCCCTACGAGCAGTACTTC. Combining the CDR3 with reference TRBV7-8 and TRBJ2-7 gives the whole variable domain GAGVSQSPRYKVAKRGQDVALRCDPISGHVSLFWYQQALGQGPEFLTYFQNEAQLDKSGLPSDRFFAERPEGSVSTLKIQRTQQEDSAVYLCASSLSGTNPYEQYFGPGTRLTVT.

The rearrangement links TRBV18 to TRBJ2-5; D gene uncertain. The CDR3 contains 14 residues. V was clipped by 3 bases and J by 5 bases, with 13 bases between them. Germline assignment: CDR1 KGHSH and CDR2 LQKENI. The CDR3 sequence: CASSPEDGRETQYF. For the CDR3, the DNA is TGTGCCAGCTCACCTGAGGACGGGCGGGAGACCCAGTACTTC.

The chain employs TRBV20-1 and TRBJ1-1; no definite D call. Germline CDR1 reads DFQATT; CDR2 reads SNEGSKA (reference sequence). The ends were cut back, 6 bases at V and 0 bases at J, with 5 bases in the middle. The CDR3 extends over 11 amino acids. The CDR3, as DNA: TGCAGTGCCCACTTGAACACTGAAGCTTTCTTT. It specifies CSAHLNTEAFF.

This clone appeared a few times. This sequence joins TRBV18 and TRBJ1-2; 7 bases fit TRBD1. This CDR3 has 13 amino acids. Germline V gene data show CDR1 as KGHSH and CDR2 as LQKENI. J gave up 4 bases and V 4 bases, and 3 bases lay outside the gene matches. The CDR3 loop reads CASSQGASYGYTF. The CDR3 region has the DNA TGTGCCAGCTCACAGGGGGCAAGCTATGGCTACACCTTC.

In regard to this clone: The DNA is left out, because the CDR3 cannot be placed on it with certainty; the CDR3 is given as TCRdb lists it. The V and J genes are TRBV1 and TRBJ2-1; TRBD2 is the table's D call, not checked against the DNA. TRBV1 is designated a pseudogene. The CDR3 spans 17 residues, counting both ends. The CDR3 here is CTSSQEVAGGSYNEQFF.

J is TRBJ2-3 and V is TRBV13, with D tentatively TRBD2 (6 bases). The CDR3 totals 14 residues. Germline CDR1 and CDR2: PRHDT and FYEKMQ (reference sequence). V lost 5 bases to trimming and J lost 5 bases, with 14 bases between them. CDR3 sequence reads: CASSQTSGVDTQYF. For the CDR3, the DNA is TGTGCCAGCAGCCAGACTAGTGGTGTAGATACGCAGTATTTT. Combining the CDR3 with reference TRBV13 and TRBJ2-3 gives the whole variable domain AAGVIQSPRHLIKEKRETATLKCYPIPRHDTVYWYQQGPGQDPQFLISFYEKMQSDKGSIPDRFSAQQFSDYHSELNMSSLELGDSALYFCASSQTSGVDTQYFGPGTRLTVL.

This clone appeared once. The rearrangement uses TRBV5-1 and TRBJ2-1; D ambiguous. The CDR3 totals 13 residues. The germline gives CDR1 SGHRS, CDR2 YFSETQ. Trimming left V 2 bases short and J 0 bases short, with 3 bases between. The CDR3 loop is CASSLGSYNEQFF. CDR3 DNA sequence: TGCGCCAGCAGCTTAGGCTCCTACAATGAGCAGTTCTTC.

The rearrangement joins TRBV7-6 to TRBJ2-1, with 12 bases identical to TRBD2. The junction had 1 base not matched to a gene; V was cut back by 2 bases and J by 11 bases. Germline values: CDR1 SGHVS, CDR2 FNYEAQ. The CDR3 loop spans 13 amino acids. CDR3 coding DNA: TGTGCCAGCAGCTTACTAGCGGGGGGGCAGCAGTTCTTC. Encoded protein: CASSLLAGGQQFF.

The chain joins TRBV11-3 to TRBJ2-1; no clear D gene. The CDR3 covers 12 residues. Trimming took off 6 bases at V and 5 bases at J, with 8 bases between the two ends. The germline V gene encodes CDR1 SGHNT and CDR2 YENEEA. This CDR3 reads CASRRSNNEQFF. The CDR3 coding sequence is TGTGCCAGCAGGCGAAGTAACAATGAGCAGTTCTTC.